This T cell receptor beta chain was documented in a study of CD8+ T cells in alopecia areata. The CDR3 sequence is 14 residues long. Germline CDR1 and CDR2: PRHDT and FYEKMQ (reference sequence). V lost 5 bases and J lost 2; bases outside the gene matches: 5. Once RNA had been extracted, it was reverse transcribed into cDNA to act as the sequencing template. Generated by immunoSEQ multiplex PCR, the TCRdb table keeps only in-frame clones and is missing some. The sample shows 110,000 to 150,000 clones, roughly 54% of them seen only once. Treatment here: oral pan-JAK inhibitor, 5-10 mg twice daily. The rearrangement joins TRBV13 to TRBJ1-1, with 7 bases aligning to TRBD1. The starting material was CD8+ T cells sorted from blood, obtained at week 4, from a patient treated with tofacitinib. This receptor was identified in a human donor with alopecia areata. The CDR3 is CASSMGQRNTEAFF. In nucleotides, the CDR3 is TGTGCCAGCAGCATGGGACAGCGTAACACTGAAGCTTTCTTT.